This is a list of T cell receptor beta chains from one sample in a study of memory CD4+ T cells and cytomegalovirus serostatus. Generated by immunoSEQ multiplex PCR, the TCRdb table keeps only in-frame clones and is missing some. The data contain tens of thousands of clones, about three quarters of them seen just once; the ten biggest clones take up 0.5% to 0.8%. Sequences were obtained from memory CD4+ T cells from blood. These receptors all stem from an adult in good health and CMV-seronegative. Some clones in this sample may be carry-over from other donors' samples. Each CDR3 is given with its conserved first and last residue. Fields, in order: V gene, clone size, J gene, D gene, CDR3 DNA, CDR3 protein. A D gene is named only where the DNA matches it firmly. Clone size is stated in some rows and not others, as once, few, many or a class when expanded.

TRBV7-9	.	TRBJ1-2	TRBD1	TGTGCCAGCAGCTTAGCTAGGGGGCAAGACTATGGCTACACCTTC	CASSLARGQDYGYTF
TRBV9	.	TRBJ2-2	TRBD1	TGTGCCAGCAGCCTTCTACCGGGACAGGGATTTGGCACCGGGGAGCTGTTTTTT	CASSLLPGQGFGTGELFF
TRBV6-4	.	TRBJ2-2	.	TGTGCCAGCAGTGCCAGTCCTGGAAACGGGGAGCTGTTTTTT	CASSASPGNGELFF
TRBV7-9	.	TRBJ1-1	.	TGTGCCAGCAGCTCCGGGCCGGAAGATCCTCATTACACTGAAGCTTTCTTT	CASSSGPEDPHYTEAFF
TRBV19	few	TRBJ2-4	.	TGTGCCAGTATCGGATGGGGTCGGCAAAACATTCAGTACTTC	CASIGWGRQNIQYF
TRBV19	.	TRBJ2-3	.	TGTGCCAGTAGTCTTTCCGGGAGACTTAGCACAGATACGCAGTATTTT	CASSLSGRLSTDTQYF
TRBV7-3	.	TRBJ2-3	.	TGTGCCAGCAGCTTTGGGGGGGGCGCCACAGATACGCAGTATTTT	CASSFGGGATDTQYF
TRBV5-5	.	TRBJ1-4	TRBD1	TGTGCCAGCACCTCACAGACAGGGGCTCATGAAAAACTGTTTTTT	CASTSQTGAHEKLFF
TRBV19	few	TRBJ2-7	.	TGTGCCAGTAGCGGCCCCGACAGGCCCCACGAGCAGTACTTC	CASSGPDRPHEQYF
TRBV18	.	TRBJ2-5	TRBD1	TGTGCCAGCTCCGTGGGACAGGGGGGTGTGGAGACCCAGTACTTC	CASSVGQGGVETQYF
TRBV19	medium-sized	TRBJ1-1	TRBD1	TGTGCCAGTAATGAGGACAGGGCAAAGACTGAAGCTTTCTTT	CASNEDRAKTEAFF
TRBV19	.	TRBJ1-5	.	TGTGCCAGTAGTGTGGGCCAGGCTAATCAGCCCCAGCATTTT	CASSVGQANQPQHF